These 18 T cell receptor beta chains were sequenced from one sample in a study of blood T cell repertoires in COVID-19. Repertoires were generated with immunoSEQ multiplex PCR, while TCRdb's copy carries only in-frame clones and drops some. This table has about 230,000 clones, 65% to 90% appearing once. The sample was peripheral blood. The receptors were sampled from a man aged 50 to 59 with COVID-19, enrolled during active disease.

The chain employs TRBV4-2 and TRBJ2-2, with 7 bases matching TRBD2. The CDR3 has 14 residues. CDR1 and CDR2 (germline): LGHNA, YNFKEQ. After removal of 7 bases from V and 3 bases from J, the junction contained 5 bases not matched to a gene. Here the CDR3 DNA reads TGTGCCAGCACGGCTAGCGGATACACCGGGGAGCTGTTTTTT. Translation: CASTASGYTGELFF.

The chain recombines TRBV18 with TRBJ1-5; 7 bases match TRBD1. J gave up 4 bases and V 4 bases, and 7 bases lay outside the gene matches. Germline V gene sequence: CDR1 KGHSH, CDR2 LQKENI. This CDR3 is built from 15 residues. This CDR3 reads CASSLETGWNQPQHF. The CDR3 DNA is TGTGCCAGCTCACTAGAGACAGGGTGGAATCAGCCCCAGCATTTT.

This clone was observed a handful of times. V and J are TRBV10-3 and TRBJ2-7; 8 positions match TRBD1. Germline lookup yields CDR1 ENHRY and CDR2 SYGVKD. With V trimmed by 6 bases and J by 3 bases, 7 bases remained unmatched. CDR3 size: 14 residues. The CDR3 sequence: CAISDRGPNYEQYF. Here the CDR3 DNA reads TGTGCCATCAGCGACAGGGGTCCTAACTACGAGCAGTACTTC.

The CDR3 spells CASGTGSSGELFF. CDR3 DNA: TGTGCCAGCGGGACAGGGTCGAGCGGGGAGCTGTTTTTT. This chain uses TRBV2 with TRBJ2-2; 9 nucleotides agree with TRBD1. Germline V gene sequence: CDR1 SNHLY, CDR2 FYNNEI. Trimming took 8 bases from V and 7 from J; bases not matched to a gene: 5. The CDR3 runs 13 residues.

The chain is built from TRBV27 and TRBJ2-1, with 7 bases that match TRBD1. Germline V CDR1 and CDR2: MNHEY, SMNVEV (reference sequence). This CDR3 contains 16 residues. With V trimmed by 0 bases and J by 3 bases, 5 bases remained unmatched. The DNA for the CDR3 is TGTGCCAGCAGTTTATCAGGACAGGACTTCTACAATGAGCAGTTCTTC. It translates to CASSLSGQDFYNEQFF.

The chain uses TRBV7-2 and TRBJ2-5; D is undetermined. Germline values: CDR1 SGHTA, CDR2 FQGNSA. V was shortened by 1 base and J by 5 bases, with 5 bases between the two germline ends. The CDR3 runs to 12 residues. The CDR3 loop reads CASSLVGETQYF. The CDR3 DNA reads as TGTGCCAGCAGCTTAGTCGGGGAGACCCAGTACTTC.

The chain recombines TRBV27 with TRBJ1-1; the D gene is possibly TRBD1 (5 bases). CDR1 is MNHEY and CDR2 is SMNVEV in the germline V gene (reference sequence). The CDR3 has 15 amino acids. The germline V and J ends were trimmed by 8 bases and 1 base, with 17 bases remaining between them. CDR3 bases: TGTGCCAGCTTTAGGGGTTCTTTTTCGAACACTGAAGCTTTCTTT. It yields the protein CASFRGSFSNTEAFF.

The chain links TRBV19 to TRBJ2-7; D is possibly TRBD1 (5 bases). Germline CDR1 and CDR2: LNHDA and SQIVND (reference sequence). Trimming removed 5 bases from V and 2 bases from J, with 13 bases in between. CDR3 length equals 14 residues. CDR3 coding DNA: TGTGCCAGTAGTTTAGGGGCAGGGACCTACGAGCAGTACTTC. Translation gives CASSLGAGTYEQYF.

The chain couples TRBV6-5 to TRBJ2-2; the D is unclear. V was cut by 6 bases and J by 0 bases, with 11 bases left in between. Germline assignment: CDR1 MNHEY and CDR2 SVGAGI. This CDR3 is built from 15 residues. The CDR3 DNA sequence: TGTGCCAGCAGCCGGTTGTCTACGAACACCGGGGAGCTGTTTTTT. This gives the protein CASSRLSTNTGELFF.

This rearrangement joins TRBV5-4 to TRBJ2-3, with D possibly being TRBD2 (6 bases). The CDR3 spans 16 residues. The V and J ends lost 0 bases and 1 base respectively, with 12 bases between them. Germline V gene data show CDR1 as SGHNT and CDR2 as YYREEE (reference sequence). CDR3 loop: CASSLGGASGTDTQYF. The CDR3 coding sequence is TGTGCCAGCAGCTTGGGCGGGGCTAGCGGCACAGATACGCAGTATTTT. Supplemented by reference TRBV5-4 and TRBJ2-3, the full variable domain reads ETGVTQSPTHLIKTRGQQVTLRCSSQSGHNTVSWYQQALGQGPQFIFQYYREEENGRGNFPPRFSGLQFPNYSSELNVNALELDDSALYLCASSLGGASGTDTQYFGPGTRLTVL.

The chain uses TRBV21-1 and TRBJ1-4; TRBD1 is the table's D call, not checked against the DNA. TRBV21-1 is termed a pseudogene. The CDR3 loop spans 16 amino acids. The DNA for the CDR3 is TGTGCCAGCACCCGGCCCCGGACAGGCGAGAAAGGAAAACTGTTTTTT. Encoded protein: CASTRPRTGEKGKLFF.

The rearrangement uses TRBV5-1 and TRBJ2-3, with 11 bases aligning to TRBD1. This CDR3 is 15 amino acids long. The trim removed 6 bases at V and 5 bases at J, leaving 8 bases unmatched. Germline CDR1 and CDR2: SGHRS and YFSETQ. Here the CDR3 DNA reads TGCGCCAGCAAGGACAGGGGGCGCGGGGAAGATACGCAGTATTTT. It yields the protein CASKDRGRGEDTQYF.

J is TRBJ2-7 and V is TRBV28; perhaps TRBD2 as D (5 bases). Germline loops: CDR1 MDHEN, CDR2 SYDVKM. Trimming stripped 3 bases from V and 6 bases from J, with 18 bases between. There are 15 residues in the CDR3. The CDR3 bases are TGTGCCAGCAGTTTTATGACCCCGGGGTTGGGCGAGCAGTACTTC. Its protein is CASSFMTPGLGEQYF.

The rearrangement uses TRBV2 and TRBJ1-4; 10 nucleotides line up with TRBD1. V shed 0 bases, J shed 7 bases, and the junction held 2 bases outside the gene matches. The CDR3 loop spans 15 amino acids. Per germline, CDR1 SNHLY and CDR2 FYNNEI. CDR3 amino acids: CASSEATGGREKLFF. CDR3 nucleotide sequence: TGTGCCAGCAGTGAAGCGACAGGGGGCCGTGAAAAACTGTTTTTT.

This clone was counted once. The chain joins TRBV18 to TRBJ1-4; 10 positions agree with TRBD1. This CDR3 has 16 amino acids. Trimming removed 6 bases from V and 2 bases from J; junction bases left unmatched: 6. CDR1 is KGHSH, CDR2 LQKENI, per germline. The CDR3 nucleotides read TGTGCCAGCTCGGACGGGACAGGGGCCACTAATGAAAAACTGTTTTTT. Translation: CASSDGTGATNEKLFF. Looking up the rest from reference TRBV18 and TRBJ1-4 gives the full variable domain: NAGVMQNPRHLVRRRGQEARLRCSPMKGHSHVYWYRQLPEEGLKFMVYLQKENIIDESGMPKERFSAEFPKEGPSILRIQQVVRGDSAAYFCASSDGTGATNEKLFFGSGTQLSVL.

J is TRBJ1-5 and V is TRBV6-6; D unclear. V gave up 5 bases and J gave up 7 bases, with 9 bases separating them. The CDR3 is 12 residues long. CDR1 and CDR2 from the germline V gene are MNHNY and SVGAGI (reference sequence). The CDR3 coding sequence is TGTGCCAGCAGTCGTCCCGGGCAGCCCCAGCATTTT. As protein: CASSRPGQPQHF.

This sequence joins TRBV7-2 and TRBJ1-6, with 10 bases that match TRBD1. Per the germline V gene, CDR1 is SGHTA and CDR2 is FQGNSA. CDR3 length: 17 amino acids. J lost 8 bases, V lost 0 bases, and 7 bases had no gene match. This CDR3 reads CASSLAGPGQGYSPLHF. As DNA, the CDR3 is TGTGCCAGCAGCTTAGCGGGACCGGGACAGGGGTATTCACCCCTCCACTTT.

The gene calls are TRBV2 and TRBJ1-4; D may be TRBD1 (5 bases). The CDR3 loop spans 15 amino acids. The V gene's germline CDR1 is SNHLY and CDR2 FYNNEI. V lost 4 bases, J lost 8 bases, and 17 bases lay in between. The CDR3, as DNA: TGTGCCAGCAGTGGACGACAGTCCAAGGGCGAAAAACTGTTTTTT. Encoded protein: CASSGRQSKGEKLFF. Variable domain in full (rest from reference TRBV2 and TRBJ1-4): EPEVTQTPSHQVTQMGQEVILRCVPISNHLYFYWYRQILGQKVEFLVSFYNNEISEKSEIFDDQFSVERPDGSNFTLKIRSTKLEDSAMYFCASSGRQSKGEKLFFGSGTQLSVL.